This T cell receptor (beta chain) was documented in a study of blood T cell repertoires in COVID-19. Study context: Acute-phase and convalescent COVID-19 samples originated in the United States, Italy and Spain. T cells, B-cell-depleted T cells, or PBMCs supplied cDNA or gDNA.

This clone was recorded a few times. As handled by the study authors: Using reference gene primer amplification, nucleated cell counts were estimated. TCRdb's table, derived via immunoSEQ multiplex PCR, lists solely in-frame clones and lacks some. The V and J calls and clone size come from that table; D and trimming were worked out from the DNA. The repertoire consists of 85,000 to 100,000 clones, with about 85% occurring once and the leading ten covering roughly 4%. Germline CDR1 reads KGHSH; CDR2 reads LQKENI. This CDR3 is 16 amino acids long. Trimming pared 3 bases from V and 4 bases from J, leaving 16 bases between.

This TCR came from a man between 60 and 75 years old with acute or convalescent COVID-19. Sequences were obtained from peripheral blood. The chain is built from TRBV18 and TRBJ1-3; D is uncertain. The CDR3 nucleotides read TGTGCCAGCTCACCCGGGAGTGTCATCGCGGGAAACACCATATATTTT. This encodes CASSPGSVIAGNTIYF.